These 24 T cell receptor beta chains share one sample of origin, sequenced in a study of PD-1 blockade in classical Hodgkin lymphoma. Clones were read by immunoSEQ multiplex PCR, and TCRdb kept only the in-frame ones, dropping some. The repertoire includes fewer than 95,000 clones, under 85% of them detected once, and approximately 15% sits in the top ten. Time point given: cycle 4 day 1 (C4D1), after less than seven weeks of nivolumab. All patients experienced relapse after autologous stem cell transplantation, and brentuximab vedotin exposure was variable. The sequencing used peripheral blood mononuclear cells (PBMCs), collected before the fourth cycle of nivolumab. These receptors all stem from a human donor with classical Hodgkin lymphoma.

V gene TRBV15 combines with J gene TRBJ1-5; perhaps TRBD1 as D (5 bases). The CDR3 runs 15 residues. V gave up 0 bases and J gave up 6 bases, with 12 bases separating them. From germline, CDR1 is LNHNV and CDR2 YYDKDF (reference sequence). The CDR3: CATSREGAATQPQHF. The CDR3 coding sequence is TGTGCCACCAGCAGAGAAGGGGCCGCGACTCAGCCCCAGCATTTT.

The chain has TRBV5-1 and TRBJ2-7, with TRBD1 identical over 11 bases. With V trimmed by 5 bases and J by 1 base, 8 bases remained unmatched. This CDR3 spans 16 amino acids. Looked up from germline, CDR1 is SGHRS and CDR2 is YFSETQ. This CDR3 is CASRPRTGGVSYEQYF. DNA for the CDR3: TGCGCCAGCAGACCACGGACAGGGGGCGTATCCTACGAGCAGTACTTC. Full variable domain (rest looked up from reference TRBV5-1 and TRBJ2-7): KAGVTQTPRYLIKTRGQQVTLSCSPISGHRSVSWYQQTPGQGLQFLFEYFSETQRNKGNFPGRFSGRQFSNSRSEMNVSTLELGDSALYLCASRPRTGGVSYEQYFGPGTRLTVT.

This chain connects TRBV5-5 to TRBJ2-6; D unclear. Germline assignment: CDR1 SGHKS and CDR2 YYEKEE (reference sequence). V lost 2 bases, J lost 0 bases, and 6 bases lay in between. CDR3 size: 15 residues. CDR3 in DNA: TGTGCCAGCAGCTTAATACTCTCTGGGGCCAACGTCCTGACTTTC. It yields the protein CASSLILSGANVLTF.

The J gene is TRBJ2-7, the V gene TRBV14; 8 bases line up with TRBD1. CDR3 size: 14 residues. The J segment lost 4 bases and the V segment lost 6 bases, leaving 8 bases of the junction unmatched. Germline CDR1 reads SGHDN; CDR2 reads FVKESK. As DNA, the CDR3 is TGTGCCAGCAGTCAGTCGACAGGGGCATACGAGCAGTACTTC. This translates into CASSQSTGAYEQYF.

The chain has TRBV10-3 and TRBJ2-7; TRBD2 aligns across 7 bases. Losses at the gene ends were 7 bases for V and 0 bases for J; bases not matched to a gene: 6. The CDR3 is 14 residues long. CDR1 ENHRY and CDR2 SYGVKD come from the germline V gene. CDR3 in amino acids: CAITTSASSYEQYF. CDR3 bases: TGTGCCATCACTACTAGCGCGAGCTCCTACGAGCAGTACTTC.

The chain employs TRBV6-5 and TRBJ2-3; D might be TRBD1 or TRBD2, each matching 5 bases. There are 13 residues in the CDR3. In germline, CDR1 is MNHEY, CDR2 SVGAGI. V was cut by 6 bases and J by 6 bases, with 13 bases left in between. The CDR3 coding sequence is TGTGCCAGCAGGTACACGGGACGGGATACGCAGTATTTT. Translated, it gives CASRYTGRDTQYF.

The chain links TRBV9 to TRBJ1-4; TRBD1 matches at 10 bases. The CDR3 is 16 amino acids. Germline CDR1 SGDLS, CDR2 YYNGEE. Trimming cost V 4 bases and J 4 bases; bases outside gene matches: 7. The CDR3, as DNA: TGTGCCAGCAGCCGCCCGGACAGGGGGTTTAATGAAAAACTGTTTTTT. It is translated as CASSRPDRGFNEKLFF.

Concerning this clone: An end of the junction does not agree with germline; a read error may underlie this. The V and J genes are TRBV23-1 and TRBJ2-2, with TRBD2 matching over 11 bases. TRBV23-1 is filed as an ORF, its function uncertain. The CDR3 totals 13 residues. The CDR3 loop reads CASSQPRLAGLLF. The CDR3 bases are TGCGCCAGCAGTCAACCCAGACTAGCGGGACTACTTTTT.

The chain combines TRBV19 with TRBJ1-4; tentative D call: TRBD1 (6 bases). CDR1 and CDR2 (germline): LNHDA, SQIVND (reference sequence). Trimming shortened V by 5 bases and J by 8 bases, and 21 bases separated the two germline ends. This CDR3 has 16 residues. CDR3 coding DNA: TGTGCCAGTAGTGCCCACCGACAGGCGGGATCCGAAAAACTGTTTTTT. Encoded protein: CASSAHRQAGSEKLFF.

The rearrangement uses TRBV2 and TRBJ2-3; 9 bases are a match to TRBD2. The ends lost 7 bases at V and 4 bases at J; junction bases unmatched: 6. CDR3 length: 14 residues. The V gene's germline CDR1 is SNHLY and CDR2 FYNNEI. The DNA of the CDR3 is TGTGCCAGCACGCGGGAGGGCCGGGCAGATACGCAGTATTTT. It translates to CASTREGRADTQYF.

The rearrangement uses TRBV7-2 and TRBJ2-7; tentatively, D is TRBD1 (7 bases). The germline V gene has CDR1 SGHTA and CDR2 FQGNSA. The V end was cut by 1 base, the J end by 3 bases, with 10 bases between. The CDR3 runs 14 residues. Here the CDR3 reads CASSLGRGVYEQYF. Written as DNA, the CDR3 is TGTGCCAGCAGCTTAGGCAGGGGGGTCTACGAGCAGTACTTC.

This chain joins TRBV5-8 and TRBJ2-6; D ambiguous. Deletions cut 1 base from V and 0 bases from J, with 5 bases between. Per germline, CDR1 SGHTS and CDR2 YDEGEE. The CDR3 is 15 amino acids. This CDR3 is CASSLRLSGANVLTF. The CDR3 bases are TGTGCCAGCAGCTTGAGGCTCTCTGGGGCCAACGTCCTGACTTTC. Full variable domain (missing parts from reference TRBV5-8 and TRBJ2-6): EAGVTQSPTHLIKTRGQQATLRCSPISGHTSVYWYQQALGLGLQFLLWYDEGEERNRGNFPPRFSGRQFPNYSSELNVNALELEDSALYLCASSLRLSGANVLTFGAGSRLTVL.

The chain carries TRBV2 and TRBJ1-5; no firm D call. Trimming took 5 bases from V and 2 from J, leaving 13 bases between them. Germline-derived CDR1 and CDR2 are SNHLY and FYNNEI. The CDR3 has 15 residues. In DNA form, the CDR3 reads TGTGCCAGCAGTCAAAGTGGACGGGGCAATCAGCCCCAGCATTTT. The encoded protein is CASSQSGRGNQPQHF. The full variable domain, rest sourced from reference TRBV2 and TRBJ1-5, is EPEVTQTPSHQVTQMGQEVILRCVPISNHLYFYWYRQILGQKVEFLVSFYNNEISEKSEIFDDQFSVERPDGSNFTLKIRSTKLEDSAMYFCASSQSGRGNQPQHFGDGTRLSIL.

Here the CDR3 DNA reads TGTGCCAGCAGCTTAGAGTTCGGCTACGAGCAGTACTTC. It codes for CASSLEFGYEQYF. The chain has TRBV7-2 and TRBJ2-7; D unresolved. CDR1 and CDR2 from the germline V gene are SGHTA and FQGNSA. The length of the CDR3 is 13 residues. V gave up 1 base and J gave up 3 bases, with 7 bases separating them.

The gene calls are TRBV11-3 and TRBJ2-1, with TRBD2 matching over 9 bases. Unmatched junction bases numbered 2, after V lost 5 bases and J lost 3 bases. CDR1 SGHNT and CDR2 YENEEA come from the germline V gene. The CDR3 contains 14 residues. CDR3 bases: TGTGCCAGCAGCCGGACTAGCGACTACAATGAGCAGTTCTTC. Amino acids: CASSRTSDYNEQFF.

The gene calls are TRBV29-1 and TRBJ2-1; no definite D call. Trimming cost V 1 base and J 6 bases, with 10 bases left between them. CDR1 and CDR2 from the germline V gene are SQVTM and ANQGSEA. The length of the CDR3 is 13 residues. The CDR3 bases are TGCAGCGTTGAAGGCCCCGGATTCAATGAGCAGTTCTTC. It codes for CSVEGPGFNEQFF.

J is TRBJ1-4 and V is TRBV2; tentative D call: TRBD1 (5 bases). Trimming shortened V by 1 base and J by 8 bases, and 11 bases separated the two germline ends. This CDR3 region has 14 residues. The germline V gene has CDR1 SNHLY and CDR2 FYNNEI. The chain's CDR3 is CASSEGGVYEKLFF. The CDR3 DNA reads as TGTGCCAGCAGTGAAGGAGGGGTTTACGAAAAACTGTTTTTT.

CDR3 in DNA: TGTGCCAGCAGTTCCCTCGGGAGCGCGAACACCGGGGAGCTGTTTTTT. Translating gives CASSSLGSANTGELFF. The V gene is TRBV7-9, the J gene TRBJ2-2; maybe TRBD2 (6 bases). Germline V gives CDR1 SEHNR, CDR2 FQNEAQ (reference sequence). There are 16 residues in the CDR3. The V end was cut by 6 bases, the J end by 0 bases, with 14 bases between.

Only a few counts were recorded for this clone. This chain links TRBV11-2 with TRBJ1-2; D is perhaps TRBD1 (5 bases). This CDR3 comprises 13 residues. V was trimmed by 2 bases and J by 8 bases, leaving 12 bases between them. The germline CDR1 and CDR2 sequences are SGHAT and FQNNGV. DNA for the CDR3: TGTGCCAGCAGCTTATCTGCAGGGTGGGGCTACACCTTC. This translates into CASSLSAGWGYTF.

J is TRBJ2-5 and V is TRBV5-1; 12 nucleotides agree with TRBD2. The CDR3 loop spans 17 amino acids. V dropped 0 bases and J dropped 4; count of bases not matched to a gene: 7. Looked up from germline, CDR1 is SGHRS and CDR2 is YFSETQ. The CDR3 DNA follows: TGCGCCAGCAGCTTGGGGCTAGCGGGAGGGCCGGGAGAGACCCAGTACTTC. The encoded protein is CASSLGLAGGPGETQYF.

The rearrangement joins TRBV5-4 to TRBJ1-1, with 9 bases that match TRBD1. Trimming took 2 bases from V and 6 from J; bases not matched to a gene: 8. This CDR3 region has 15 residues. Germline CDR1 reads SGHNT; CDR2 reads YYREEE (reference sequence). The CDR3 nucleotides read TGTGCCAGCAGCTTACCCGGGACAGGGTTGGCTGAAGCTTTCTTT. Translated: CASSLPGTGLAEAFF. The full variable domain, rest sourced from reference TRBV5-4 and TRBJ1-1, is ETGVTQSPTHLIKTRGQQVTLRCSSQSGHNTVSWYQQALGQGPQFIFQYYREEENGRGNFPPRFSGLQFPNYSSELNVNALELDDSALYLCASSLPGTGLAEAFFGQGTRLTVV.

The J gene is TRBJ1-4, the V gene TRBV18, with no clear D. Germline-derived CDR1 and CDR2 are KGHSH and LQKENI. Trimming removed 0 bases at V and 8 bases at J, with 10 bases between. The CDR3 is made up of 14 amino acids. The CDR3 nucleotides are TGTGCCAGCTCACCACCTATGGGAAAGGAAAAACTGTTTTTT. As protein: CASSPPMGKEKLFF.

The V gene is TRBV15, the J gene TRBJ1-2, with D perhaps TRBD1 (6 bases). Germline CDR1 and CDR2: LNHNV and YYDKDF (reference sequence). Trimming stripped 0 bases from V and 8 bases from J, with 13 bases between. This CDR3 is 14 amino acids long. The CDR3 loop is CATSRDVGARGYTF. The CDR3 region has the DNA TGTGCCACCAGCAGAGATGTGGGGGCCAGAGGCTACACCTTC.

The rearrangement links TRBV6-1 to TRBJ1-1; the match to TRBD1 covers 10 bases. The J segment lost 8 bases and the V segment lost 0 bases, leaving 3 bases of the junction unmatched. Per germline, CDR1 MNHNS and CDR2 SASEGT. The length of the CDR3 is 14 residues. The CDR3 is CASSEAGQGLEAFF. DNA of the CDR3: TGTGCCAGCAGTGAAGCGGGACAGGGGTTGGAAGCTTTCTTT.